This T cell receptor (beta chain) was sequenced for a study of T cells in Graves' hyperthyroidism and ophthalmopathy. Of note for this clonotype: Its specificity is unknown.

Amplification of TCR beta CDR3 regions used RNA as the template. HTBI primers were used for first-round RT-PCR of the TCR CDR3. TCRdb analysed the multiplex PCR reads with MiXCR anew, one entry per CDR3 protein. The table includes about 210,000 distinct CDR3 sequences, approximately 16% detected once. The CDR3 runs to 15 residues. CDR1 is MNHNS, CDR2 SASEGT, per germline. Trimming at V came to 6 bases and at J to 1 base, leaving 6 bases not matched to a gene. Overall study results and limits: Clonotypes that were expanded in thyroid above 0.001 mostly appeared in blood too.

J is TRBJ2-1 and V is TRBV6-1; 7 nucleotides line up with TRBD2. The sequenced sample consisted of blood. This receptor was taken from a man aged 40-49 years with Graves' hyperthyroidism. CDR3 region: CASRLASGSYNEQFF. The DNA for the CDR3 is TGTGCCAGCAGACTCGCTAGCGGATCCTACAATGAGCAGTTCTTC.